Presented here are 2 T cell receptor beta chains from one specimen sequenced in a study of CD8 T cells in Susac syndrome. RNA amounts of roughly 0.45 to 1 ug underwent reverse transcription with random hexamers. TCRdb recomputed calls from the immunoSEQ multiplex PCR reads with MiXCR, one row per CDR3 protein. The repertoire includes fewer than 200,000 distinct CDR3 sequences, 94% of them detected once, and 0.12% sits in the top ten. The sequencing sample was made of CD4+ T cells from PBMCs. All receptors come from a human donor with Susac syndrome.

This sequence joins TRBV29-1 and TRBJ1-2, with TRBD1 matching over 9 bases. The CDR3 has 11 residues. V shed 6 bases, J shed 8 bases, and the junction held 4 bases outside the gene matches. Per germline, CDR1 SQVTM and CDR2 ANQGSEA. CDR3 in DNA: TGCAGCGTACAGGGGGCTGGAGGCTACACCTTC. Translation: CSVQGAGGYTF.

The chain joins TRBV5-4 to TRBJ2-5; D is uncertain. Germline loops: CDR1 SGHNT, CDR2 YYREEE (reference sequence). The V end was cut by 4 bases, the J end by 2 bases, with 18 bases between. This CDR3 contains 16 residues. CDR3 nucleotide sequence: TGTGCCAGCAGCCCTCTAGTGACCCTGGGGCAAGAGACCCAGTACTTC. It specifies CASSPLVTLGQETQYF.